The clone carrying this T cell receptor beta chain occurred a few times. Every donor, a Caucasian adult, lived in Nashville, Tennessee. The data originate from a study of shared clonotypes between healthy human individuals. In the study overall: For every donor, three CD4 naive, three CD4 memory, two CD8 naive and one CD8 memory plates were used.

Germline CDR1 is MNHNY and CDR2 is SVGAGI (reference sequence). The CDR3 sequence is 16 residues long. V was cut by 0 bases and J by 6 bases, with 17 bases left in between. This table comes from immunoSEQ multiplex PCR, and its TCRdb copy is limited to in-frame clones, with some not included. In the table there are roughly 1 million clones, about 75% of which are singletons. The V and J genes are TRBV6-6 and TRBJ1-2; D is unresolved. This clonotype originated in a man aged 18 to 29 in good health. What was sequenced was memory CD4+ T cells sorted from blood. Subset noted: CD45RA-negative fraction. CDR3 nucleotide sequence: TGTGCCAGCAGTTACTCGTACGATATACAGTCAAATGGCTACACCTTC. Its protein product is CASSYSYDIQSNGYTF.